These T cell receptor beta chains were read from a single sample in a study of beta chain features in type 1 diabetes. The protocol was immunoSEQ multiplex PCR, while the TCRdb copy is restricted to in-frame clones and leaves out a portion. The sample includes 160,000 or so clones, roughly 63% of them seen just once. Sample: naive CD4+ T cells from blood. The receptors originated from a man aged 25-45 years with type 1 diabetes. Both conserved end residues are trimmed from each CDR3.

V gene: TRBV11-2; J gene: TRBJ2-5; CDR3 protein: ASSSGLAETQY
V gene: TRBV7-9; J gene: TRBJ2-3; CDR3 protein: ASRLDTDTQY
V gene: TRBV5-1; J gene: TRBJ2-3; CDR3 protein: ASSLPFTDTQY
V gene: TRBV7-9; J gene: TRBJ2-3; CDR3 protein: ASSVLGSDTQY
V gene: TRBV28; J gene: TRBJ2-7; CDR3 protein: ASSLSIQPYEQY
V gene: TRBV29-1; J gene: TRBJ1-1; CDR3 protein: SVTASREAF
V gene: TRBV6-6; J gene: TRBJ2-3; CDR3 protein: ASTPAEVSDTQY
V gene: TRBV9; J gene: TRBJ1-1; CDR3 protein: ASSVDPTDTEAF
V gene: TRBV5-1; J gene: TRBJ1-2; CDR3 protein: ASSLEGFGYT
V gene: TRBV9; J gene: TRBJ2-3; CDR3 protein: ASSAVGAGSTDTQY
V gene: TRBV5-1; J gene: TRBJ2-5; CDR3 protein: ASSWGAEQETQY
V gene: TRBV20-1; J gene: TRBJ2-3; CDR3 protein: SAKGTDTQY
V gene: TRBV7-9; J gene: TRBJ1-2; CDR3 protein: ASTTTGNYGYT
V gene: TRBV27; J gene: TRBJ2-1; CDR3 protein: ASSSDRGSNEQF
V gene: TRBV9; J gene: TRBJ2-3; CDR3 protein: ASSEVTGITDTQY
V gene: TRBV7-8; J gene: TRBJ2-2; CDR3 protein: ASSLGPSGNTGELF
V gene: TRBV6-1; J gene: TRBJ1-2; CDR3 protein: ASSEDSYGYT
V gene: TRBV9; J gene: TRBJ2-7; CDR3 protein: ASSVAASGTYEQY
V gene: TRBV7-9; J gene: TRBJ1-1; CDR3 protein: ASSSMTENTEAF
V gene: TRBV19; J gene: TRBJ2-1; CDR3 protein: ASSARTGNNEQF
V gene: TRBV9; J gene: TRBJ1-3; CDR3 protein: ASSAEGSRGNTIY
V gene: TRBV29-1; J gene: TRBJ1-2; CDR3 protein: SVDAVGSDYGYT
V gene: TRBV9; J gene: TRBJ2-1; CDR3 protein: ASSVAAYGDEQF
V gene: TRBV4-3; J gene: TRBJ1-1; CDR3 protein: ASSPSHSNTEAF
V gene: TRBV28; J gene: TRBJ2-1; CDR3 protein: ASRTGTVLSNEQF
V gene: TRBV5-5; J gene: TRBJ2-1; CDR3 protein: ASTSPQYNEQF
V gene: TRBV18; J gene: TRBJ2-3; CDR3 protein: ASSPSTGQRDTQY
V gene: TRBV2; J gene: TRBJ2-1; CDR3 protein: ASSVGTHSKEQF
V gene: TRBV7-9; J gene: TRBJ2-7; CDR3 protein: ASSPDRVEQY
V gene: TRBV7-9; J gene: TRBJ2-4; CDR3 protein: ASSPGSPGNIQY
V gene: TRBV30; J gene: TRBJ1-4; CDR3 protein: ASRAGNNEKLF
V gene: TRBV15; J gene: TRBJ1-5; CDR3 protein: ATSRDPGGNQPQH
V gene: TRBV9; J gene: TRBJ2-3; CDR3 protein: ASSVEGRSTDTQY